A selection of T cell receptor beta chains follows, all from one sample in a study of T cell responses to AZD1222 COVID-19 vaccine. The repertoire was sequenced with immunoSEQ multiplex PCR; TCRdb's copy has only in-frame clones and lacks some. The data show approximately 77,000 clones, 80% to 95% seen once. Sequenced material: peripheral blood, taken 28 days after the second AZD1222 dose. These receptors came from an adult who received the AZD1222 COVID-19 vaccine. Both conserved end residues are part of each CDR3. Fields, in order: V gene, J gene, D gene, clone size, CDR3 DNA, CDR3 protein. A D gene is named only where the DNA matches it firmly. Part of the rows lack a size; the others show once, few, many or a class for expanded clones.

v_call: TRBV2; j_call: TRBJ2-1; d_call: TRBD2; clone_size: NA; cdr3_nt: TGTGCCAGCAGACATACTAGCGGGAGGCACAATGAGCAGTTCTTC; cdr3_aa: CASRHTSGRHNEQFF
v_call: TRBV27; j_call: TRBJ2-7; d_call: TRBD2; clone_size: NA; cdr3_nt: TGTGCCAGCAGTTTCCCCCTTTCTGTGGGAGGGCCTTTTCACGAGCAGTACTTC; cdr3_aa: CASSFPLSVGGPFHEQYF
v_call: TRBV2; j_call: TRBJ2-4; d_call: NA; clone_size: once; cdr3_nt: TGTGCCAGCAGCGCACCGCCCCGGAACATTCAGTACTTC; cdr3_aa: CASSAPPRNIQYF
v_call: TRBV2; j_call: TRBJ1-1; d_call: TRBD1; clone_size: NA; cdr3_nt: TGTGCCAGCGACAGGGCGAACACTGAAGCTTTCTTT; cdr3_aa: CASDRANTEAFF
v_call: TRBV7-8; j_call: TRBJ1-5; d_call: NA; clone_size: NA; cdr3_nt: TGTGCCAGCAGCTTAGTAGGGGCGCCCCAGCATTTT; cdr3_aa: CASSLVGAPQHF
v_call: TRBV3-1/TRBV3-2; j_call: TRBJ2-7; d_call: NA; clone_size: NA; cdr3_nt: TGTGCCAGCAGCCAAGATCCTGGGGCCGAGCAGTACTTC; cdr3_aa: CASSQDPGAEQYF
v_call: TRBV4-2; j_call: TRBJ2-1; d_call: NA; clone_size: NA; cdr3_nt: TGTGCCAGCAGCCAAGGAGAAACCCCCAATGAGCAGTTCTTC; cdr3_aa: CASSQGETPNEQFF
v_call: TRBV11-3; j_call: TRBJ2-1; d_call: NA; clone_size: NA; cdr3_nt: TGTGCCAGCAGCCCCCCTAGCGAGAACTACAATGAGCAGTTCTTC; cdr3_aa: CASSPPSENYNEQFF
v_call: TRBV28; j_call: TRBJ1-1; d_call: NA; clone_size: NA; cdr3_nt: TGTGCCAGCAGTTTAGGTGTCCTTTTGAGTGTGAACACTGAAGCTTTCTTT; cdr3_aa: CASSLGVLLSVNTEAFF
v_call: TRBV11-2; j_call: TRBJ2-1; d_call: TRBD2; clone_size: NA; cdr3_nt: TGTGCCAGCAGCTTTACTAGCGGGAGTTCCTACAATGAGCAGTTCTTC; cdr3_aa: CASSFTSGSSYNEQFF
v_call: TRBV19; j_call: TRBJ1-2; d_call: TRBD1; clone_size: once; cdr3_nt: TGTGCCAGTAGACGACAGGGCGGACTCTATGGCTACACCTTC; cdr3_aa: CASRRQGGLYGYTF
v_call: TRBV4-1; j_call: TRBJ2-5; d_call: NA; clone_size: NA; cdr3_nt: TGCGCCAGCAGCGATCAAAAGGGCGGGGAGACCCAGTACTTC; cdr3_aa: CASSDQKGGETQYF
v_call: TRBV7-3; j_call: TRBJ2-1; d_call: TRBD1; clone_size: NA; cdr3_nt: TGTGCCAGCAGCCAGGGGGCCTACAATGAGCAGTTCTTC; cdr3_aa: CASSQGAYNEQFF
v_call: TRBV29-1; j_call: TRBJ1-3; d_call: NA; clone_size: NA; cdr3_nt: TGCAGCGTACAGACCGGGGTCATCTCTGGAAACACCATATATTTT; cdr3_aa: CSVQTGVISGNTIYF